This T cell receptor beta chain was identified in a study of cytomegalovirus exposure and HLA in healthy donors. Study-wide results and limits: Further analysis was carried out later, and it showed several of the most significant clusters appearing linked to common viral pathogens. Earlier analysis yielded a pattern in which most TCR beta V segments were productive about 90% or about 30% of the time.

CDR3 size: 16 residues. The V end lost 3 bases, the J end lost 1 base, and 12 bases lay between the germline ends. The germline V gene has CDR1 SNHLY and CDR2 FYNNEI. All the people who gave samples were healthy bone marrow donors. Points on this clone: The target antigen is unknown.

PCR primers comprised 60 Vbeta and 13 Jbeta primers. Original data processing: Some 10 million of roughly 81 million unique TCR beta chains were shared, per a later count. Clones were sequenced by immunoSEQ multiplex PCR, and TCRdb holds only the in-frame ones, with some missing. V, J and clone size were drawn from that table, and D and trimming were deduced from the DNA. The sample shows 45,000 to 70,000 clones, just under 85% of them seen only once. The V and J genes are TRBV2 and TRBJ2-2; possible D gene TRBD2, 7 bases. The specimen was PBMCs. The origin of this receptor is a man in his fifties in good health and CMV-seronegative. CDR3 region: CASSEGGQGNTGELFF. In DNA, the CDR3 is TGTGCCAGCAGTGAGGGGGGGCAGGGGAACACCGGGGAGCTGTTTTTT.